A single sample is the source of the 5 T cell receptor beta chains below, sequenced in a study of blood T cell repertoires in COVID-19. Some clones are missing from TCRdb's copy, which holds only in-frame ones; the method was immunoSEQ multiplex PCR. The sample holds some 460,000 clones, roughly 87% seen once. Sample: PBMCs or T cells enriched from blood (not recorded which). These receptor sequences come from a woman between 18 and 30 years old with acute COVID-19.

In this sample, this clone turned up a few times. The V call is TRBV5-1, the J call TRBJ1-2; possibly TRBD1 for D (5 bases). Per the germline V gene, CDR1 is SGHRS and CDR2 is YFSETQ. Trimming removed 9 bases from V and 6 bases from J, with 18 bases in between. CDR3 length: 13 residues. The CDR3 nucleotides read TGCGCCACTTCTGGCGGGGGGACGAATGGCTACACCTTC. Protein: CATSGGGTNGYTF.

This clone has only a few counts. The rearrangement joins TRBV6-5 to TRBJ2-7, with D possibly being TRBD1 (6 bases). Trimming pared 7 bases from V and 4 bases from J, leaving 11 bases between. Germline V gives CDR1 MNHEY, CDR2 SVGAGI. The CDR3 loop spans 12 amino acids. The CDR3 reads CASIGRGYEQYF. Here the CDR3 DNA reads TGTGCCAGCATCGGCAGGGGTTACGAGCAGTACTTC.

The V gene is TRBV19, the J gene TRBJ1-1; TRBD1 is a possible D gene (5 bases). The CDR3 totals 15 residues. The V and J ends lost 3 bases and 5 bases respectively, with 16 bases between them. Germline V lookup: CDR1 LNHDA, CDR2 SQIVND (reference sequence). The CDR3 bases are TGTGCCAGTAGTATTGGGGGGGGATCGTGGACTGAAGCTTTCTTT. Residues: CASSIGGGSWTEAFF.

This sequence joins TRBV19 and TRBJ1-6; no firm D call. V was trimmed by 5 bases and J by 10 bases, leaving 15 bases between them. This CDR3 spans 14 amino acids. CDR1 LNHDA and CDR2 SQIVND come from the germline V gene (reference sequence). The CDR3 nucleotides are TGTGCCAGTAGTCGCGCCCCCGAAGAATCACCCCTCCACTTT. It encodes CASSRAPEESPLHF.

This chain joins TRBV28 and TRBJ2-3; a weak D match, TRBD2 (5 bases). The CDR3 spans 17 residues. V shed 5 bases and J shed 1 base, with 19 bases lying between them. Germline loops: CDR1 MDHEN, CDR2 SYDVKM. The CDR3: CASSRPRVWGGTDTQYF. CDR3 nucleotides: TGTGCCAGCAGTCGTCCTCGGGTGTGGGGAGGCACAGATACGCAGTATTTT.